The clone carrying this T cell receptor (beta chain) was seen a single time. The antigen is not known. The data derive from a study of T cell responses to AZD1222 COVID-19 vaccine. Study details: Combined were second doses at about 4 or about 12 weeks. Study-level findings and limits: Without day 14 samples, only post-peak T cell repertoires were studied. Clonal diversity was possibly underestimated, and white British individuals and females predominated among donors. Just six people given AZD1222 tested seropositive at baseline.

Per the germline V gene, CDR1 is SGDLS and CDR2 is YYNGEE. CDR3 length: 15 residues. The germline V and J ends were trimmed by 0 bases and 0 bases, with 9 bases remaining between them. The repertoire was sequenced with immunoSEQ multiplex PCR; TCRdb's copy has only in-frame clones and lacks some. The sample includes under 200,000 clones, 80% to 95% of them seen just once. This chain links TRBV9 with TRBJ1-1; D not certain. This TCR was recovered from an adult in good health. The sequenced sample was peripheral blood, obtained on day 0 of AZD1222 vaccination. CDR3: CASSVVPEMNTEAFF. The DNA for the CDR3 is TGTGCCAGCAGCGTAGTGCCGGAAATGAACACTGAAGCTTTCTTT.